Given below is one T cell receptor beta chain in context. Sequencing used immunoSEQ multiplex PCR; TCRdb keeps in-frame clones, though not all of them. Of under 140,000 clones detected, 87% appear once; the ten largest clones hold 4% to 5%. This sample is part of a study of blood T cell repertoires in COVID-19. Per germline, CDR1 SGDLS and CDR2 YYNGEE. The CDR3 is 16 amino acids. The V gene end was trimmed by 0 bases and the J gene end by 2 bases; junction bases not matched to a gene: 1. Sequences were obtained from peripheral blood. The rearrangement uses TRBV9 and TRBJ2-1, with 11 bases matching TRBD2. The sequence derives from a human donor in a cohort sampled during active COVID-19. DNA for the CDR3: TGTGCCAGCAGCGTAGCTAGCGGGGGGACCTACAATGAGCAGTTCTTC. It codes for CASSVASGGTYNEQFF.